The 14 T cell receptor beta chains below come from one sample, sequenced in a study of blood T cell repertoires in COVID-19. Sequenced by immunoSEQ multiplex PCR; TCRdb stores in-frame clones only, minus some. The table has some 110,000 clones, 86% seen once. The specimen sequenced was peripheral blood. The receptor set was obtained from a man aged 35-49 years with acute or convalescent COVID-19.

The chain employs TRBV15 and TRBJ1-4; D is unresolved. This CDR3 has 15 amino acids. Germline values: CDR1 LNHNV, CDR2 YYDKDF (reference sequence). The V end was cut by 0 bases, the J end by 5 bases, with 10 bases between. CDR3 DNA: TGTGCCACCAGCAGAGATTTACAAAACAATGAAAAACTGTTTTTT. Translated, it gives CATSRDLQNNEKLFF.

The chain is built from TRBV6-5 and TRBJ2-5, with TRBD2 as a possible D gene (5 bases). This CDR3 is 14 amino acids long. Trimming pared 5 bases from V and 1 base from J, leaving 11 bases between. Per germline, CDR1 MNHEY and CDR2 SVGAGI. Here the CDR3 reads CASSNTRSQETQYF. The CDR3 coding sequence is TGTGCCAGCAGTAATACTAGATCCCAAGAGACCCAGTACTTC.

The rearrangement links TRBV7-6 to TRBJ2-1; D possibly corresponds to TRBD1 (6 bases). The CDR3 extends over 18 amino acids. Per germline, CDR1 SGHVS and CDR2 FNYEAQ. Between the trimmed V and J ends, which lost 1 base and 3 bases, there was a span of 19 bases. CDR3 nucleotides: TGTGCCAGCAGCTTAGGAGCGGTGGGGACAACTCTCTACAATGAGCAGTTCTTC. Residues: CASSLGAVGTTLYNEQFF.

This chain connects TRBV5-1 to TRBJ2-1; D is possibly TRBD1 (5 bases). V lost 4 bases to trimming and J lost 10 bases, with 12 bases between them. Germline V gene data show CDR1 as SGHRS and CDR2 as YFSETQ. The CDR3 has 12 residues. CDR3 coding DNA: TGCGCCAGCAGCGACAGATCTAACGAGCAGTTCTTC. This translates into CASSDRSNEQFF.

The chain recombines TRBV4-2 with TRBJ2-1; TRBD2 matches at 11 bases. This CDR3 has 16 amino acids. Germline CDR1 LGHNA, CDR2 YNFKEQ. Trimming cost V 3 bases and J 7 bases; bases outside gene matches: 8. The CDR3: CASSQTSGNNWNEQFF. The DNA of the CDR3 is TGTGCCAGCAGCCAGACTAGCGGGAATAATTGGAATGAGCAGTTCTTC.

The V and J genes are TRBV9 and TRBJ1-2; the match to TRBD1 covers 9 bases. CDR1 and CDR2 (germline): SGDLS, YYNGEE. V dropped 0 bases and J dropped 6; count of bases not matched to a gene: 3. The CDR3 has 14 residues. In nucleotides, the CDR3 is TGTGCCAGCAGCGTAGGGACAGGGGTGAATGGCTACACCTTC. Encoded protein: CASSVGTGVNGYTF.

CDR3 in amino acids: CASSVGGAGGSALHF. CDR3 DNA sequence: TGTGCCAGCAGCGTCGGTGGGGCAGGGGGTTCGGCCCTCCACTTT. The chain uses TRBV6-6 and TRBJ1-6; 7 bases map to TRBD1. Germline V CDR1 and CDR2: MNHNY, SVGAGI (reference sequence). V was clipped by 6 bases and J by 14 bases; unmatched bases: 16. This CDR3 region has 15 residues.

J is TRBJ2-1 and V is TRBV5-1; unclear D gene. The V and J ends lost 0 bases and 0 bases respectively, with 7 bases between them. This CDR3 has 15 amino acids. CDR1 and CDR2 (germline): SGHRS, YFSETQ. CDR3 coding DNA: TGCGCCAGCAGCTTGGTACGGAGCTCCTACAATGAGCAGTTCTTC. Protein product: CASSLVRSSYNEQFF.

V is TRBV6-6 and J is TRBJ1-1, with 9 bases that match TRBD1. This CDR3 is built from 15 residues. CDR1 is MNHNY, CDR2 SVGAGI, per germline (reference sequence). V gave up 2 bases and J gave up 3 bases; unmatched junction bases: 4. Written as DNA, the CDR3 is TGTGCCAGCAGTTACGGGACAGGGAGAGACACTGAAGCTTTCTTT. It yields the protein CASSYGTGRDTEAFF.

CDR3 coding DNA: TGTGCCAGCAGCGTAGGTATACTAGCGGGAGCCGGGGAGCTGTTTTTT. Translated: CASSVGILAGAGELFF. This rearrangement joins TRBV9 to TRBJ2-2, with 11 positions matching TRBD2. The trim removed 0 bases at V and 6 bases at J, leaving 4 bases unmatched. Germline CDR1 is SGDLS and CDR2 is YYNGEE. The CDR3 is made up of 16 amino acids.

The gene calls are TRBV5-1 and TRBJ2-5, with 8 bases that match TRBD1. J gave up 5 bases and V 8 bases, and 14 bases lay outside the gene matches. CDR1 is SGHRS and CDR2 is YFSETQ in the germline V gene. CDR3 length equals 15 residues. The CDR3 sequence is CASRTGSGIGETQYF. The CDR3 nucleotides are TGCGCCAGTAGGACAGGGTCGGGGATCGGGGAGACCCAGTACTTC.

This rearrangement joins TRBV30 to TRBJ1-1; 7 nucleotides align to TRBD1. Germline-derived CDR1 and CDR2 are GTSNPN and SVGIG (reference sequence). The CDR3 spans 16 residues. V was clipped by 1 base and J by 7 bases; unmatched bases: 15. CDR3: CAWSDPWTGEKGEAFF. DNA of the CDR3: TGTGCCTGGAGTGACCCGTGGACAGGAGAAAAAGGTGAAGCTTTCTTT.

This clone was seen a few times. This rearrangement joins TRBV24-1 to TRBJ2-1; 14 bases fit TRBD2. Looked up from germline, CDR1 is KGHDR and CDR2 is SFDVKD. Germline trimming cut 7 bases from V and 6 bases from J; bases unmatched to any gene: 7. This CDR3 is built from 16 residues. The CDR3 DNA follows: TGTGCCACCAGCCTCCGACTAGCGGGAGGGATCAATGAGCAGTTCTTC. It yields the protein CATSLRLAGGINEQFF.

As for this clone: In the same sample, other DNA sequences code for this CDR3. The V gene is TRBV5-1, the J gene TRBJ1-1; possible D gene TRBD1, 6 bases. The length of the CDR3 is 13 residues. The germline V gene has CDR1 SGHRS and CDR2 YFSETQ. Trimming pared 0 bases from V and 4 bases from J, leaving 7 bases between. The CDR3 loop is CASSLEGGTEAFF. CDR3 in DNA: TGCGCCAGCAGCTTGGAAGGGGGCACTGAAGCTTTCTTT.